This T cell receptor beta chain was retrieved from a study of Ad26.COV2.S vaccination and SARS-CoV-2 variants. At the level of the study: Of the COV1001 trial arms, the Ad26.COV2.S arm included the donor. Intramuscular Ad26.COV2.S doses were given once or twice, 56 days apart. The study's findings and limits: TCR breadth and depth estimates may have understated total T cell responses. Reportedly, spike-specific CD8+ and CD4+ T cell responses achieved substantial breadth once vaccination had taken place.

This CDR3 is built from 16 residues. V shed 1 base, J shed 2 bases, and the junction held 5 bases outside the gene matches. Germline values: CDR1 MNHEY, CDR2 SMNVEV (reference sequence). A word on this clone: Its antigen remains unidentified.

Described treatment: roughly 19 received Ad26.COV2.S at low or high dose, single or two shots; about 5 received placebo; per-sample allocation not given. Each sample was drawn 63 days after the first injection (of vaccine or placebo). Method: immunoSEQ multiplex PCR; TCRdb's copy keeps in-frame clones and lacks some. The repertoire holds about half a million clones, with 89% as singletons. This sample comprised peripheral blood, obtained in a trial of Ad26.COV2.S vaccine versus placebo. This chain connects TRBV27 to TRBJ2-7; TRBD1 matches at 10 bases. This receptor was identified in a person between 18 and 65 years old who received the Ad26.COV2.S COVID-19 vaccine or a placebo. The CDR3, as DNA: TGTGCCAGCAGTTTATACCCGGGACAGGGGACCTACGAGCAGTACTTC. Amino acid sequence: CASSLYPGQGTYEQYF.